This TCR beta chain stems from a study of neurological immune-mediated disorders. Study-level points and caveats: No CDR3 amino acid sequences were shared by expanded clones across subjects, suggesting private repertoires in all groups.

The CDR3 extends over 14 amino acids. The germline V and J ends were trimmed by 4 bases and 3 bases, with 12 bases remaining between them. This clonotype appeared many times. No antigen is known for it. Each TCR transcript was tagged with a 10-nucleotide random UMI during 5'RACE. From the 5' RACE reads, TCRdb called clonotypes with MiXCR, one entry per CDR3 protein. The sample has 66,000 or so distinct CDR3 sequences, 3.5% to 5.5% seen once. The receptor was derived from a man aged 25 to 40 with multiple sclerosis. The specimen was PBMCs. The chain is built from TRBV12-3 or TRBV12-4 and TRBJ1-2; perhaps TRBD1 as D (5 bases). The CDR3 loop reads CASSSGAAYYGYTF. DNA for the CDR3: TGTGCCAGCAGTTCCGGGGCAGCCTACTATGGCTACACCTTC.